This TCR beta chain was captured by sequencing in a study of PD-1 blockade in mismatch repair-deficient tumors. CDR3 size: 15 residues. CDR1 SGHRS and CDR2 YFSETQ come from the germline V gene. After removal of 0 bases from V and 7 bases from J, the junction contained 8 bases not matched to a gene. This clone was detected once. Antigen: not known. The time point was: identical approximately 11-day culture without peptide (control). TCRdb's table, derived via immunoSEQ multiplex PCR, lists solely in-frame clones and lacks some. The data hold 11,000 to 15,000 clones, with 85% to 90% observed a single time.

This chain joins TRBV5-1 and TRBJ1-1; 8 nucleotides line up with TRBD1. The receptor was isolated from an adult with mismatch repair-deficient cancer. Here the sequenced sample was cells cultured in vitro, taken from a patient treated with pembrolizumab. DNA of the CDR3: TGCGCCAGCAGCTTGGGGACAGGGCCCGCCTATGAAGCTTTCTTT. Its translation is CASSLGTGPAYEAFF. Supplemented by reference TRBV5-1 and TRBJ1-1, the full variable domain reads KAGVTQTPRYLIKTRGQQVTLSCSPISGHRSVSWYQQTPGQGLQFLFEYFSETQRNKGNFPGRFSGRQFSNSRSEMNVSTLELGDSALYLCASSLGTGPAYEAFFGQGTRLTVV.